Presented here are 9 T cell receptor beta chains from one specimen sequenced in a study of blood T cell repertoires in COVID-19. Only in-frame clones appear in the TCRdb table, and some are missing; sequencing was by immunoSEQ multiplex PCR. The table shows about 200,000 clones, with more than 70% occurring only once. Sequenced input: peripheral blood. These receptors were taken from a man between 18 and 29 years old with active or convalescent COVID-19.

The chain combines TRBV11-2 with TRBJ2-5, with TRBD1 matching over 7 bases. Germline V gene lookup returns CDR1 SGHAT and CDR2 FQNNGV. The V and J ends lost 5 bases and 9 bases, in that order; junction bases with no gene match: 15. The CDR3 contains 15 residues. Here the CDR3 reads CASSRRVRGREAQYF. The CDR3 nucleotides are TGTGCCAGCAGCCGTAGAGTTAGGGGGCGCGAGGCCCAGTACTTC.

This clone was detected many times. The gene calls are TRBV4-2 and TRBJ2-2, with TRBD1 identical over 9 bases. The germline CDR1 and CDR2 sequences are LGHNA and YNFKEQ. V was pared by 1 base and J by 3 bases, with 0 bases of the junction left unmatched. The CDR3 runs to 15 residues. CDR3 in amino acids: CASSQGTGDTGELFF. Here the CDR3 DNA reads TGTGCCAGCAGCCAAGGGACAGGGGACACCGGGGAGCTGTTTTTT.

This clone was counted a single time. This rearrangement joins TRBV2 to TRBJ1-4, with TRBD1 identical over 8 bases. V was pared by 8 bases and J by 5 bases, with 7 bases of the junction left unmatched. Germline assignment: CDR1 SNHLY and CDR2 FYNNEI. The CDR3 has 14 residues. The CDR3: CASRGQGLNEKLFF. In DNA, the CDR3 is TGTGCCAGCCGCGGACAGGGACTAAATGAAAAACTGTTTTTT.

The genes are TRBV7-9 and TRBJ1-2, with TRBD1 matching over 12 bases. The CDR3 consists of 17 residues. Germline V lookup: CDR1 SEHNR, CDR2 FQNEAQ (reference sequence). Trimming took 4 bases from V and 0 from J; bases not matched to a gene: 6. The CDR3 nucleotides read TGTGCCAGCAGCTCCGGGACAGGGGGCCTTACTAACTATGGCTACACCTTC. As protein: CASSSGTGGLTNYGYTF.

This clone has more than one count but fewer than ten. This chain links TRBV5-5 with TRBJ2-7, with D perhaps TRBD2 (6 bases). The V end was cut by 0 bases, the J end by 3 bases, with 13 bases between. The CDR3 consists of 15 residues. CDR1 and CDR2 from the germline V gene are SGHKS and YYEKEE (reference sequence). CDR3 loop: CASSLGPRGRYEQYF. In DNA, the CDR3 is TGTGCCAGCAGCTTGGGTCCGCGGGGCCGCTACGAGCAGTACTTC.

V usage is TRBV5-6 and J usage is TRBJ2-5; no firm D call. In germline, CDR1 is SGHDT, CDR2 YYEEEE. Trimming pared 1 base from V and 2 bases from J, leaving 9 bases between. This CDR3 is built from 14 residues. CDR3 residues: CASSLFTQQETQYF. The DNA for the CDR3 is TGTGCCAGCAGCTTGTTCACACAACAAGAGACCCAGTACTTC.

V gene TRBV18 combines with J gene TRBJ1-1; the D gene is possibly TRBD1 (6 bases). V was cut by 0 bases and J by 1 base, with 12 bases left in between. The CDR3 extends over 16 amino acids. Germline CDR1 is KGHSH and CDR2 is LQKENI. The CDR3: CASSPPAGDRNTEAFF. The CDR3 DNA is TGTGCCAGCTCACCACCGGCAGGGGATAGGAACACTGAAGCTTTCTTT.

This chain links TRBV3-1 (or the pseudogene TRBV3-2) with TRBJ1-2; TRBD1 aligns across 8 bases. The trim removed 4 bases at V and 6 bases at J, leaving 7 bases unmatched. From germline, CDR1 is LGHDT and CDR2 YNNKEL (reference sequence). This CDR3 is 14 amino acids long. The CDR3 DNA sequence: TGTGCCAGCAGCCCACAGACAGGGGTGGATGGCTACACCTTC. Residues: CASSPQTGVDGYTF.

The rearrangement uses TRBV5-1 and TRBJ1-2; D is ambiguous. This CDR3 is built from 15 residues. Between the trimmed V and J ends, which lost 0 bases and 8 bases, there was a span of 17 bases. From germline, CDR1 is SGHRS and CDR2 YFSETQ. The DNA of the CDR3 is TGCGCCAGCAGCTTGGCCGGACTTCAATCGGGGGGCTACACCTTC. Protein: CASSLAGLQSGGYTF.